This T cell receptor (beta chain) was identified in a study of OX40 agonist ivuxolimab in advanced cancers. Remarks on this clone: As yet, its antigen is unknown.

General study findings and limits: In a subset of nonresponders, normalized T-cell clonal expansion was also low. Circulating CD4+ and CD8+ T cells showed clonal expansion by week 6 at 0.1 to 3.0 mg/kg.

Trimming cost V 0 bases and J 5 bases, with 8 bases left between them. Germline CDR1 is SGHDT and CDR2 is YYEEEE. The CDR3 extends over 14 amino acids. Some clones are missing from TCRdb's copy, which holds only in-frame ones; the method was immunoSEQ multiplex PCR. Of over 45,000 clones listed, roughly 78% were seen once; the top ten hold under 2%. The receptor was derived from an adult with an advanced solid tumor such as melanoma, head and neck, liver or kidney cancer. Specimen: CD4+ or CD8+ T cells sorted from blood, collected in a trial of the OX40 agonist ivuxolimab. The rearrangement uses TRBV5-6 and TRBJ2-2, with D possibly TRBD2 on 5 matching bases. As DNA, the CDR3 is TGTGCCAGCAGCTTGGCGGGGAAAACCGGGGAGCTGTTTTTT. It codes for CASSLAGKTGELFF. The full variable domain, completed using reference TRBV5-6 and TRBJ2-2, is DAGVTQSPTHLIKTRGQQVTLRCSPKSGHDTVSWYQQALGQGPQFIFQYYEEEERQRGNFPDRFSGHQFPNYSSELNVNALLLGDSALYLCASSLAGKTGELFFGEGSRLTVL.